This T cell receptor beta chain originates from a study of vaccination and CD4 T cells after COVID-19 (dated by TCRdb to 2021 to 2024). Study-level background: Convalescent patients had a positive SARS-CoV-2 result on nasal swab PCR, and of these patients, some 10 had mild disease and one had severe disease. The convalescent cohort comprised six males and four females, including two Hispanic individuals, seven Caucasians, two Asians and one multiracial person. Participants received two doses of either the Pfizer-BioNTech BNT162b2 vaccine (n=8) or the Moderna mRNA-1273 vaccine (n=2). Post-COVID blood samples were collected from convalescent patients a median of roughly 100 days after diagnosis, with a range of roughly 35 to 180 days. Post-vaccine blood samples were obtained a median of about 77 days after the second vaccine dose, with a range of about 12 to 241 days. Overlapping spike peptide pools from SARS-CoV-2 and from the common cold coronaviruses HCoV-NL63, HCoV-OC43 and HCoV-229E were used as culture stimuli. In control cultures, a CEFX viral epitope pool was used as positive control, an HIV-1 Nef peptide pool was used as negative control, or no peptide was added. In nine to eleven COVID-19 convalescent patients and 4 infection-naive healthy vaccine recipients, researchers compared the spike-specific CD4+ TCR repertoire from before mRNA vaccination with the repertoire from after.

In regard to this clonotype: Its cognate antigen has yet to be identified. It has no much larger one-base neighbor in the sample; base qualities were not kept.

The treatment or condition tag for this specimen amounts to: approximately nine-day PBMC culture with coronavirus spike peptide pools or control peptides (ViraFEST assay). The ViraFEST assay was used in the study, in which antigen-specific T cells were expanded with peptide pools and expanded clonotypes were subsequently identified by TCR sequencing. The positive SARS-CoV-2 PCR tests of the convalescent patients were dated from March to December 2020, before the Alpha, Beta and Delta variants emerged in the United States. Each well held under 2.5 million PBMCs cultured in IMDM containing roughly 5% human AB serum and 9 to 10 IU/ml IL-2, with approximately 9.2 ug/ml peptide pools added. Half of the culture medium was replaced with fresh IL-2-containing medium on days 3 and 7. After 10 days of culture, CD4+ T cells were isolated by negative selection using the EasySep CD4+ T cell isolation kit. Ficoll-Paque Plus gradient centrifugation was used to isolate PBMCs from whole blood, and the isolated PBMCs were then either used fresh or cryopreserved at -140C. Culture conditions were generally each tested in triplicate wells.

Reading from cysteine to phenylalanine, the CDR3 counts 17 amino acids. The retained sequence is limited to the CDR3, 51 bases, with the frame set at the first base. A distance of 17 bases separates the germline ends of V and J, which lose 2 bases and 3 bases respectively. The germline V gene specifies MGHRA as CDR1 and YSYEKL as CDR2. The investigation overall reported the following: Only a relatively small number of convalescent patients were included in the study, and early timepoints following natural infection were not analyzed. Of the vaccine-specific clones in convalescent patients, 304 of 307, or nearly all, reacted only to SARS-CoV-2 spike and did not cross-react with common cold coronaviruses. Among the post-vaccine SARS-CoV-2-reactive clones in convalescent patients, a median around 90% showed up only after vaccination, which suggests vaccine-specific priming. Although the median number of SARS-CoV-2-reactive clonotypes went up from more than 20 after infection to 35 to 40 after vaccination, the increase was not significant.

Libraries were made using PCR. DNA from cultured CD4+ T cells underwent TCR sequencing with the Oncomine TCR Beta short-read assay at the Johns Hopkins FTIC core. Genomic DNA was extracted from the cultured CD4+ T cells with the QIAamp micro DNA kit. Oncomine TCR Beta libraries from cultured CD4+ T cells were pooled with unique dual indexes and sequenced on an Illumina iSeq 100. In the paper's pipeline: Non-productive sequences were filtered out, and CDR3s that did not start with C, did not end with F or W, or were shorter than 7 amino acids were discarded. Antigen-specific clonotypes were identified with the MANAFEST web application by comparing peptide-stimulated wells with reference and other culture wells. To be called positive, a clone needed an FDR below 0.05, an odds ratio above 5, and a productive frequency above 0.1% in at least two of three replicate wells. A clonotype was classed as cross-reactive if the clonotype showed significant expansion both in SARS-CoV-2 spike wells and in at least one common cold coronavirus spike condition. Using R version 3.6.1, CDR3 homology was evaluated through Levenshtein distances (stringdist) along with unrooted phylogenetic trees (ape). The public reads were reprocessed in TCRdb via fastp at Q25 and MiXCR, keeping in-frame beta chains. Every entry covers one CDR3 protein and lists the most common genes and DNA from its rows. TCRdb's processing, not the authors', yielded these V and J calls. Present in this sample are around 13,000 distinct CDR3 sequences, over 40% of which were seen just once. The biggest ten clones account for roughly 15% of the sample.

The sequenced sample consisted of CD4+ T cells from blood, cultured in vitro. Here the chain combines TRBV4-1 and TRBJ1-5, with no confident D gene call. This sequence originates from a human donor who had recovered from COVID-19. The CDR3: CASSQNILPGNNQPQHF. The DNA sequence follows: TGCGCCAGCAGCCAAAATATCCTTCCGGGGAACAATCAGCCCCAGCATTTT.